Listed below are T cell receptor beta chains from one sample, sequenced in a study of T cell changes during pregnancy in multiple sclerosis. Assay used: immunoSEQ multiplex PCR; TCRdb lists only in-frame clones, some missing. The table has more than 65,000 clones, around 90% seen once. The sample was peripheral blood, taken in the first trimester of pregnancy. The receptors originated from a female donor with multiple sclerosis, enrolled in a pregnancy study. Both conserved end residues are part of each CDR3. A D gene is named only where the DNA matches it firmly. A clone size is listed for some rows: how often the clone was seen (once, few, many), or a class if it is expanded.

>NA|TRBV6-5|TRBJ2-3|TRBD2
CATQDTGGSLDTQYF
TGTGCAACGCAAGATACGGGAGGGTCTCTCGATACGCAGTATTTT
>once|TRBV7-2|TRBJ2-1|NA
CASRLPGGRTVSEQFF
TGTGCCAGCAGACTACCTGGCGGAAGAACGGTTAGTGAGCAGTTCTTC
>NA|TRBV19|TRBJ2-1|TRBD2
CASSILAGAAAGGGEQFF
TGTGCCAGTAGTATATTAGCGGGGGCTGCCGCGGGAGGGGGTGAGCAGTTCTTC
>NA|TRBV28|TRBJ1-2|TRBD1
CASSPGTGIPSSGGYTF
TGTGCCAGCAGTCCGGGGACAGGAATCCCCTCGTCAGGTGGCTACACCTTC
>NA|TRBV9|TRBJ2-5|TRBD2
CASSVAPLAAQETQYF
TGTGCCAGCAGCGTTGCCCCCCTAGCGGCCCAAGAGACCCAGTACTTC
>NA|TRBV4-2|TRBJ2-3|TRBD2
CASSLGLAERTDTQYF
TGTGCCAGCAGCCTCGGACTAGCGGAGCGCACAGATACGCAGTATTTT
>NA|TRBV30|TRBJ1-6|TRBD1
CAWRGQWNSPLHF
TGTGCCTGGAGGGGACAGTGGAATTCACCCCTCCACTTT
>NA|TRBV6-5|TRBJ1-4|TRBD1
CASRGGQENEKLFF
TGTGCCAGCAGGGGGGGACAGGAAAATGAAAAACTGTTTTTT
>once|TRBV19|TRBJ1-3|TRBD1
CASIPGQGNTIYF
TGTGCCAGTATTCCGGGACAGGGAAACACCATATATTTT
>NA|TRBV11-2|TRBJ2-1|NA
CASSSPRGIYNEQFF
TGTGCCAGCAGCTCCCCGCGCGGGATCTACAATGAGCAGTTCTTC
>NA|TRBV7-2|TRBJ1-6|NA
CASSPGDYNSPLHF
TGTGCCAGCAGCCCCGGGGACTATAATTCACCCCTCCACTTT
>NA|TRBV5-1|TRBJ1-1|NA
CASSVRAGLEAFF
TGCGCCAGCAGCGTACGGGCGGGGTTAGAAGCTTTCTTT
>NA|TRBV30|TRBJ2-3|TRBD2
CAWMTGLVSSF
TGTGCCTGGATGACGGGACTAGTTTCCTCTTTT
>NA|TRBV30|TRBJ1-4|TRBD1
CAWSLDRGGNEKLFF
TGTGCCTGGAGTTTAGACAGGGGCGGTAATGAAAAACTGTTTTTT
>NA|TRBV19|TRBJ2-2|TRBD2
CASIASGRDGTGELFF
TGTGCCAGTATTGCTAGCGGGAGGGATGGGACCGGGGAGCTGTTTTTT
>NA|TRBV7-2|TRBJ2-1|TRBD2
CASSLAGLVNHEQFF
TGTGCCAGCAGCTTAGCGGGACTAGTAAACCATGAGCAGTTCTTC
>NA|TRBV28|TRBJ2-7|TRBD2
CASSLGVAGGRNEQYF
TGTGCCAGCAGTTTAGGTGTAGCGGGAGGGCGCAACGAGCAGTACTTC
>NA|TRBV6-5|TRBJ2-7|NA
CASSSPQGREQYF
TGTGCCAGCAGTTCCCCACAGGGTCGCGAGCAGTACTTC
>NA|TRBV20-1|TRBJ1-1|NA
CSARAPEAFF
TGCAGTGCTAGAGCCCCAGAAGCTTTCTTT
>NA|TRBV19|TRBJ1-4|NA
CASSIRGEKLFF
TGTGCCAGTAGTATTCGAGGTGAAAAACTGTTTTTT
>NA|TRBV5-6|TRBJ2-2|TRBD2
CASSLAGLAGNTGELFF
TGTGCCAGCAGCTTGGCCGGGCTAGCGGGAAACACCGGGGAGCTGTTTTTT